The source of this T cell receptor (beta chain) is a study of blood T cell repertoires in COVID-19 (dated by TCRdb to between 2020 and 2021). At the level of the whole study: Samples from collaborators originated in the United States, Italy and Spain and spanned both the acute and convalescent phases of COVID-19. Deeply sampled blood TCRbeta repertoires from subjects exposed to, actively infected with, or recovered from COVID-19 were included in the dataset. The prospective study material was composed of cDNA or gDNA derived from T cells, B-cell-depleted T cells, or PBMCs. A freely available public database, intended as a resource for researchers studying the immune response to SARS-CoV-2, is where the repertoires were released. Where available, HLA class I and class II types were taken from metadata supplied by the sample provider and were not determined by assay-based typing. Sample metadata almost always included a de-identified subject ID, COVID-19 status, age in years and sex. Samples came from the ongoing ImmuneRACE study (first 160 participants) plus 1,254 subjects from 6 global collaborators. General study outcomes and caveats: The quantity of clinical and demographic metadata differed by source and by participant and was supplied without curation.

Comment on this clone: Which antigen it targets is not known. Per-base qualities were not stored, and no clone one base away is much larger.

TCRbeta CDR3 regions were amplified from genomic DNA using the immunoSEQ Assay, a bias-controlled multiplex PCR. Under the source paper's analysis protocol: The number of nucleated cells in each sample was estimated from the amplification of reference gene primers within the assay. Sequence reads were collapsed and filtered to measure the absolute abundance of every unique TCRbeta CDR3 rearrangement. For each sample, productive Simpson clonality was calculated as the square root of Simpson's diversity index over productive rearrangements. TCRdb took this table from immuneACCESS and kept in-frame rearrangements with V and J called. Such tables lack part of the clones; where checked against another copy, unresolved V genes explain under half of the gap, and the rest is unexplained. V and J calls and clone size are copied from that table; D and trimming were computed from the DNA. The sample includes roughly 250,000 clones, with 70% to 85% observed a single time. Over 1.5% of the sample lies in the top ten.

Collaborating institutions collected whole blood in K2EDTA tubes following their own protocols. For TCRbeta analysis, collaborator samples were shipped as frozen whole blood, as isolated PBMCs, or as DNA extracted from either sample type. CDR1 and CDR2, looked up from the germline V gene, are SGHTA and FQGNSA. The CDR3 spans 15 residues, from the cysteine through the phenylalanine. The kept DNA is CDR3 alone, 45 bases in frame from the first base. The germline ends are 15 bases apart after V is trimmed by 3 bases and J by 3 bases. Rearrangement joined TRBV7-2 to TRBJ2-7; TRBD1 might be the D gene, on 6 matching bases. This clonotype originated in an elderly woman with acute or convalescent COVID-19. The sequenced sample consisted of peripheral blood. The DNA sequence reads TGTGCCAGCAGCTTTACTCGAGGACAGTACTACGAGCAGTACTTC. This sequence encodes CASSFTRGQYYEQYF. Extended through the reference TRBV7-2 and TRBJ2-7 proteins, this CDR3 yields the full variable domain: GAGVSQSPSNKVTEKGKDVELRCDPISGHTALYWYRQSLGQGLEFLIYFQGNSAPDKSGLPSDRFSAERTGGSVSTLTIQRTQQEDSAVYLCASSFTRGQYYEQYFGPGTRLTVT.